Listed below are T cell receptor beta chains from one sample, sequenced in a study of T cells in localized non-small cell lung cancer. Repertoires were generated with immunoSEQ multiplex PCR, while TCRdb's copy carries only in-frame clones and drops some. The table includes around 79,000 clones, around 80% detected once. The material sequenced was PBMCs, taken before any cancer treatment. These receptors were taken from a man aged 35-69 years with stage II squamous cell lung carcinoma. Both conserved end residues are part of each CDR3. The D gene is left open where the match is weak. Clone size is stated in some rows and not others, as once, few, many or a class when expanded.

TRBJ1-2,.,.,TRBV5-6,TGTGCCAGCAGCTTGGTTACCGATGGCGGCTACACCTTC,CASSLVTDGGYTF
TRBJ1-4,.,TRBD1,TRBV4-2,TGTGCCAGCAGCCGAGACAGGGGGAATGCTAATGAAAAACTGTTTTTT,CASSRDRGNANEKLFF
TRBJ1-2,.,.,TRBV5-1,TGCGCCAGCAGCTTGTCTACTAACTATGGCTACACCTTC,CASSLSTNYGYTF
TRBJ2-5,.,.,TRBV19,TGTGCCAGTAGTTCCGGGACAAGAGTACAAGAGACCCAGTACTTC,CASSSGTRVQETQYF
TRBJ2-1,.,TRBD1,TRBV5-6,TGTGCCAGCAGCCACTACCGGGACAGGGGGCATGAGCAGTTCTTC,CASSHYRDRGHEQFF
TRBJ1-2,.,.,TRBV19,TGTGCCAGTAGTTTCCTACAGGGAGGAGGCCTGGGTGGCTACACCTTC,CASSFLQGGGLGGYTF
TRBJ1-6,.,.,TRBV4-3,TGCGCCAGCAGCCAAGAAGGGAAGGGAAGATCACCCCTCCACTTT,CASSQEGKGRSPLHF
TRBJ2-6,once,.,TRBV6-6,TGTGCCAGCAGTTACCCGCCTCCCAGCGTCCTGACTTTC,CASSYPPPSVLTF
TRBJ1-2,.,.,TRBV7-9,TGTGCCAGCAGTTTGGGACTCTATGGCTACACCTTC,CASSLGLYGYTF
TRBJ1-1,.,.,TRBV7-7,TGTGCTAGCAGCTTGAGCCAGAACACTGAAGCTTTCTTT,CASSLSQNTEAFF
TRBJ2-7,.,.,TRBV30,TGTGCCTGGAGTGTACGCAGGGCCCACGAGCAGTACTTC,CAWSVRRAHEQYF
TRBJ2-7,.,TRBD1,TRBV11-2,TGTGCCAGCAGCTTTCAAGGGGGACAGTCCTACGAGCAGTACTTC,CASSFQGGQSYEQYF
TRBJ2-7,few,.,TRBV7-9,TGTGCCAGCAGCCCCAAACCCAGGGTGGGGAACGAGCAGTACTTC,CASSPKPRVGNEQYF
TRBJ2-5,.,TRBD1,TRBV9,TGTGCCAGCAGCGTGCCGGGACAGCGTATTCATAAGACCCAGTACTTC,CASSVPGQRIHKTQYF
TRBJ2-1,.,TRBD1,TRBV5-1,TGCGCCAGCAGCTTGGAGGGACAGGGTTTCAATGAGCAGTTCTTC,CASSLEGQGFNEQFF